This record looks at one TCR beta chain sequence and its context. The target antigen is unknown. Primers for the PCR totalled 60 Vbeta and 13 Jbeta. TCRdb's table, derived via immunoSEQ multiplex PCR, lists solely in-frame clones and lacks some. The data show roughly 150,000 clones, approximately 80% seen once. This sample was taken from a study of cytomegalovirus exposure and HLA in healthy donors. Each donor's status was that of a healthy bone marrow donor. Study-level findings and limits: Most TCR beta V segments were productive about 90% or about 30% of the time in an earlier analysis. The authors judged a highly shared variant cluster likely a sequencing artifact. Later examination showed HLA-associated TCR beta chains had greater clonal expansion than equally common others.

This CDR3 spans 18 amino acids. CDR1 is LNHDA, CDR2 SQIVND, per germline (reference sequence). V was clipped by 5 bases and J by 0 bases; unmatched bases: 9. V and J are TRBV19 and TRBJ2-6, with TRBD1 matching over 8 bases. The clonotype was recovered from a woman in her 40s in good health and CMV-seronegative. The sample comprised PBMCs. CDR3 DNA: TGTGCCAGTAGTTATCGACAGGGGTTGAGCTCTGGGGCCAACGTCCTGACTTTC. This translates into CASSYRQGLSSGANVLTF.